This passage covers 18 T cell receptor beta chains from one sample sequenced in a study of T cell responses to AZD1222 COVID-19 vaccine. Assay used: immunoSEQ multiplex PCR; TCRdb lists only in-frame clones, some missing. The sample comprises 50,000 to 70,000 clones, 75% to 90% of which are singletons, and under 25% rests with the top ten. The specimen was peripheral blood, collected on day 0 of MenACWY control vaccination. The receptors come from an adult in good health.

The chain joins TRBV10-1 to TRBJ1-2; D possibly corresponds to TRBD1 (5 bases). The CDR3 covers 12 residues. Germline values: CDR1 WNHNN, CDR2 SYGVQD (reference sequence). Trimming stripped 10 bases from V and 5 bases from J, with 14 bases between. In DNA form, the CDR3 reads TGCGCCATTTGGGACTTCGGATATGGCTACACCTTC. Residues: CAIWDFGYGYTF.

The chain joins TRBV7-8 to TRBJ1-3; D unclear. With 2 bases removed from V and 4 bases from J, the gap between germline ends came to 6 bases. This CDR3 has 13 residues. The V gene's germline CDR1 is SGHVS and CDR2 FQNEAQ. CDR3 nucleotide sequence: TGTGCCAGCAGCTTACGATTGGGAAACACCATATATTTT. It yields the protein CASSLRLGNTIYF.

The V and J genes are TRBV15 and TRBJ2-2, with 11 bases that match TRBD2. The CDR3 has 15 residues. Germline values: CDR1 LNHNV, CDR2 YYDKDF (reference sequence). V shed 4 bases and J 6 bases; nucleotides not matched to a gene: 4. CDR3 residues: CATSKLAGVAGELFF. Written as DNA, the CDR3 is TGTGCCACCAGCAAACTAGCGGGAGTGGCCGGGGAGCTGTTTTTT.

This clone was detected only a few times. The chain joins TRBV2 to TRBJ1-5, with TRBD1 identical over 10 bases. This CDR3 is built from 16 residues. V shed 5 bases, J shed 4 bases, and the junction held 8 bases outside the gene matches. Germline V gives CDR1 SNHLY, CDR2 FYNNEI. CDR3 bases: TGTGCCAGCAGTTCCGGACAGGGGGTAGCTAATCAGCCCCAGCATTTT. It translates to CASSSGQGVANQPQHF.

The chain is built from TRBV28 and TRBJ2-1, with a possible D match to TRBD1 (5 bases). This CDR3 has 14 residues. Trimming cost V 6 bases and J 7 bases, with 16 bases left between them. The germline gives CDR1 MDHEN, CDR2 SYDVKM. The DNA for the CDR3 is TGTGCCAGCAGGCGGCCAACACCAGGGAATGAGCAGTTCTTC. Amino acids: CASRRPTPGNEQFF.

The genes are TRBV28 and TRBJ1-2, with unresolved D. This CDR3 is 14 amino acids long. The germline V gene encodes CDR1 MDHEN and CDR2 SYDVKM. V lost 2 bases and J lost 7, with 14 bases in between. The CDR3 sequence: CASSLPVLSGGYTF. In DNA form, the CDR3 reads TGTGCCAGCAGTTTACCAGTACTCTCGGGTGGCTACACCTTC.

This clone was observed a handful of times. V usage is TRBV10-3 and J usage is TRBJ1-3; 8 nucleotides align to TRBD1. Germline CDR1 reads ENHRY; CDR2 reads SYGVKD. The CDR3 is 14 amino acids. Losses at the gene ends were 11 bases for V and 0 bases for J; bases not matched to a gene: 6. In DNA form, the CDR3 reads TGTGCCGACGGGACAGGCCGCTCTGGAAACACCATATATTTT. Its translation is CADGTGRSGNTIYF.

The V and J genes are TRBV19 and TRBJ2-7; the match to TRBD1 covers 8 bases. Germline V CDR1 and CDR2: LNHDA, SQIVND (reference sequence). The junction had 14 bases not matched to a gene; V was cut back by 10 bases and J by 3 bases. The CDR3 runs to 15 residues. CDR3 amino acids: CATQEGQGPGYEQYF. CDR3 DNA: TGTGCCACTCAAGAAGGACAGGGTCCGGGCTACGAGCAGTACTTC. Supplemented by reference TRBV19 and TRBJ2-7, the full variable domain reads DGGITQSPKYLFRKEGQNVTLSCEQNLNHDAMYWYRQDPGQGLRLIYYSQIVNDFQKGDIAEGYSVSREKKESFPLTVTSAQKNPTAFYLCATQEGQGPGYEQYFGPGTRLTVT.

This clone was picked up one time. The DNA for the CDR3 is TGTGCCAGTAGTGCCAGCGGGGGGGCCTACAATGAGCAGTTCTTC. Protein: CASSASGGAYNEQFF. The chain links TRBV19 to TRBJ2-1; the match to TRBD2 covers 10 bases. After removal of 5 bases from V and 2 bases from J, the junction contained 3 bases not matched to a gene. The germline gives CDR1 LNHDA, CDR2 SQIVND (reference sequence). The CDR3 is 15 residues long.

J is TRBJ1-4 and V is TRBV6-1; perhaps TRBD1 as D (5 bases). The CDR3 contains 16 residues. V lost 4 bases, J lost 4 bases, and 16 bases lay in between. Per germline, CDR1 MNHNS and CDR2 SASEGT. CDR3: CASSGTRDGNNEKLFF. DNA of the CDR3: TGTGCCAGCAGTGGAACCCGGGACGGAAATAATGAAAAACTGTTTTTT.

The genes are TRBV10-3 and TRBJ1-1; TRBD1 is a possible D gene (5 bases). Germline CDR1 reads ENHRY; CDR2 reads SYGVKD. CDR3 length: 11 amino acids. Trimming removed 10 bases from V and 4 bases from J, with 10 bases in between. CDR3 sequence reads: CASSGGTEAFF. CDR3 DNA: TGTGCCAGTTCCGGGGGCACTGAAGCTTTCTTT.

The rearrangement links TRBV5-4 to TRBJ1-2, with D possibly being TRBD1 (5 bases). The CDR3 loop spans 13 amino acids. Trimming removed 0 bases from V and 6 bases from J, with 9 bases in between. Germline V gene sequence: CDR1 SGHNT, CDR2 YYREEE (reference sequence). CDR3: CASSLGDGDGYTF. Here the CDR3 DNA reads TGTGCCAGCAGCTTGGGGGACGGAGATGGCTACACCTTC.

In this sample, this clone turned up once. The gene calls are TRBV4-1 and TRBJ1-4; tentatively, D is TRBD1 (6 bases). Germline-derived CDR1 and CDR2 are MGHRA and YSYEKL. The CDR3 consists of 18 residues. The germline V and J ends were trimmed by 0 bases and 4 bases, with 18 bases remaining between them. CDR3 DNA: TGCGCCAGCAGCCAAGATCTTATAGGCGGGGGCAGTAATGAAAAACTGTTTTTT. It specifies CASSQDLIGGGSNEKLFF.

The chain is built from TRBV6-2 or TRBV6-3 and TRBJ1-2, with 8 bases identical to TRBD1. The CDR3 has 14 amino acids. Germline loops: CDR1 MNHEY, CDR2 SVGEGT. Unmatched junction bases numbered 7, after V lost 6 bases and J lost 4 bases. The CDR3 spells CASSGTGATYGYTF. The CDR3 DNA reads as TGTGCCAGCAGCGGGACAGGCGCTACCTATGGCTACACCTTC.

The V and J genes are TRBV28 and TRBJ2-1, with D possibly TRBD2 on 6 matching bases. CDR3 length equals 14 residues. The V end lost 6 bases, the J end lost 5 bases, and 14 bases lay between the germline ends. Germline lookup yields CDR1 MDHEN and CDR2 SYDVKM. Here the CDR3 DNA reads TGTGCCAGCAGCGCCTTAGCGGTACACAATGAGCAGTTCTTC. This sequence encodes CASSALAVHNEQFF.

V and J are TRBV29-1 and TRBJ2-7, with D possibly matching TRBD1 (8 bases). V was clipped by 4 bases and J by 4 bases, with 11 bases between them. In germline, CDR1 is SQVTM, CDR2 ANQGSEA. This CDR3 has 12 amino acids. The CDR3 nucleotides read TGCAGCGTTGTACAGGGGGGGTACGAGCAGTACTTC. Residues: CSVVQGGYEQYF.

Concerning this clone: One junction end does not reproduce the germline sequence, and a read error may be involved. The chain has TRBV7-7 and TRBJ2-6; D perhaps matches TRBD2 (7 bases). CDR1 and CDR2 from the germline V gene are SSHAT and FNYEAQ (reference sequence). This CDR3 spans 16 amino acids. CDR3 residues: CASSLRGGTGANVLTF. The CDR3 DNA follows: TGTGCTAGCAGCCTAAGGGGGGGCACTGGGGCCAACGTCCTGACTTTC.

The J gene is TRBJ2-1, the V gene TRBV5-6, with TRBD2 matching over 13 bases. This CDR3 comprises 16 residues. With V trimmed by 3 bases and J by 9 bases, 9 bases remained unmatched. In germline, CDR1 is SGHDT, CDR2 YYEEEE. The CDR3 bases are TGTGCCAGCAGCTGGCATGGGACTAGCGGGACAGGTGAGCAGTTCTTC. Protein product: CASSWHGTSGTGEQFF. Full variable domain (rest looked up from reference TRBV5-6 and TRBJ2-1): DAGVTQSPTHLIKTRGQQVTLRCSPKSGHDTVSWYQQALGQGPQFIFQYYEEEERQRGNFPDRFSGHQFPNYSSELNVNALLLGDSALYLCASSWHGTSGTGEQFFGPGTRLTVL.